This entry is about one T cell receptor beta chain. Its antigen is currently not known. No clone much larger than this one lies a single base away; base qualities are absent. Cut back by 2 bases and 3 bases, the V and J ends lie 9 bases apart. The CDR1 and CDR2 encoded by the germline V gene are ENHRY and SYGVKD. The CDR3 sequence holds 14 residues, the cysteine and phenylalanine included. CDR3 DNA only is kept here, 42 bases in frame from base 1. Sequencing relied on an Illumina HiSeq 2000. TCR beta chain libraries were generated through multiplex PCR amplification. The amplified TCR beta chain products were analyzed by high-throughput sequencing. TCRdb ran its own pipeline on the public reads, namely fastp trimming at Q25 and MiXCR clone calling, and kept in-frame beta chains. Rows merge per CDR3 protein into single entries with the most common DNA and genes. The sample contains around 170,000 distinct CDR3 sequences, 30% to 35% of them found a single time. In total, the top ten clones hold 4% to 5.5% of the sample.

Lymph node samples came from the axillary draining lymph nodes of breast cancer patients. These data originate in a study of breast tumors, draining lymph nodes, adjacent tissues (dated by TCRdb to the mid-2010s). Regarding the study in general: In breast cancer patients, the study compared the TCR beta repertoires of tumor, adjacent nontumor tissue and axillary lymph nodes. The study aimed to assess the relationships and possible T-cell exchange between tumor, surrounding tissue and draining lymph node repertoires in human breast cancer.

The paper's findings and limits, for the study overall: The conclusion that tumor T cells originate in lymph nodes was presented as consistent with a hypothesis rather than as directly demonstrated. Tumor and nontumor tissue repertoires were found to be significantly more similar in luminal-like than in basal-like breast cancer. The data were considered consistent with the idea that most tumor T cells come from the lymph node and then expand in tumor tissue. T-cell repertoire diversity in tumors was found to be lower than in lymph nodes but higher than in nontumor tissue, and preferential V and J gene usage was observed.

The chain uses TRBV10-3 and TRBJ2-3; the D region may be TRBD1 or TRBD2, each matching 5 bases equally. Specimen: axillary lymph node tissue. This TCR derives from a female donor with breast cancer. Some clones in this sample may be carry-over from other donors' samples. In nucleotide form, the sequence is TGTGCCATCAGTGAGCGGGGCTTAACAGATACGCAGTATTTT. Translated, it reads CAISERGLTDTQYF.